Detailed here is one T cell receptor (beta chain). What it binds is not known. The data stem from a study of OX40 agonist ivuxolimab in advanced cancers. Across the whole study: At doses from 0.01 to 10 mg/kg, patients were given intravenous ivuxolimab every 2 weeks.

Study findings and constraints: Compared with CD4+, CD8+ T cells on average had more expanded clones. CD4+ and CD8+ blood T cells expanded clonally by week 6 at 0.1 to 3.0 mg/kg.

Clones were read by immunoSEQ multiplex PCR, and TCRdb kept only the in-frame ones, dropping some. The sample lists roughly 60,000 clones, roughly nine tenths occurring once. Specimen: CD4+ or CD8+ T cells sorted from blood, collected in a trial of the OX40 agonist ivuxolimab. This TCR was sampled from an adult with an advanced solid tumor such as melanoma, head and neck, liver or kidney cancer.

The CDR3 loop reads CASSADRFFGNTIYF. The CDR3, as DNA: TGTGCCAGCAGCGCCGACAGGTTTTTTGGAAACACCATATATTTT. V and J are TRBV9 and TRBJ1-3; possible D gene TRBD1, 6 bases. CDR3 length: 15 residues. CDR1 is SGDLS, CDR2 YYNGEE, per germline. V dropped 3 bases and J dropped 3 bases, with 13 bases sitting between them.